This TCR beta chain was identified during a study of blood T cell repertoires in COVID-19. Study-level background: There were acute and convalescent COVID-19 samples, and they came from the United States, Italy and Spain. Sources were T cells, B-cell-depleted T cells, or PBMCs; the material itself was cDNA or gDNA.

This CDR3 region has 11 residues. Germline-derived CDR1 and CDR2 are DFQATT and SNEGSKA (reference sequence). V lost 4 bases and J lost 2, with 4 bases in between. Original handling: Reference gene primer amplification gave estimated nucleated cell counts. The table came from immunoSEQ multiplex PCR; TCRdb's copy has only in-frame clones and leaves some out. From that table come the V and J calls and clone size; the DNA was used to work out D and trimming. The repertoire holds around 280,000 clones, 87% seen once, with about 2.2% in the top ten. This chain uses TRBV20-1 with TRBJ2-3; the D is unclear. Input material: peripheral blood. The sequence came from a woman in her forties or fifties who had recovered from COVID-19. CDR3 sequence reads: CSATITDTQYF. CDR3 in DNA: TGCAGTGCTACCATCACAGATACGCAGTATTTT.